This TCR beta chain was captured in a study of identical twins. TCRdb used MiXCR to reprocess the 5' RACE reads, holding one entry per CDR3 protein. The data show around 160,000 distinct CDR3 sequences, under 4.5% seen once. The table lists this clonotype with many counts. CDR1 SGHVS and CDR2 FQNEAQ come from the germline V gene. Trimming removed 5 bases at V and 3 bases at J, with 18 bases between. This CDR3 contains 16 residues. This receptor was taken from a man younger than 30 in good health. The specimen sequenced was memory T cells sorted from blood. The chain joins TRBV7-8 to TRBJ2-3, with D possibly being TRBD1 (6 bases). As DNA, the CDR3 is TGTGCCAGCAGCCAAGGGACATTCCAAGCAACAGATACGCAGTATTTT. This sequence encodes CASSQGTFQATDTQYF.